The next 14 T cell receptor beta chains were all read from a single sample in a study of T cell clonality in common variable immunodeficiency. The method was immunoSEQ multiplex PCR; TCRdb's version includes in-frame clones alone and lacks a portion of them. Listed for the sample are 40,000 to 55,000 clones, none seen a single time. The sample consisted of peripheral blood mononuclear cells. Receptors originate from a person aged 18-69 years in good health.

As concerns this clone: From the germline J gene comes the end of the CDR3, since the read stops 3 residues before it. J is TRBJ1-1 and V is TRBV2; 8 positions match TRBD1. The CDR3 consists of 15 residues. Trimming took 6 bases from V and 0 from J; bases not matched to a gene: 6. Germline V gives CDR1 SNHLY, CDR2 FYNNEI. The CDR3 DNA, read in part, is TGTGCCAGCAGACCGGACAGGGCCCTGAACACTGAA. Translating it yields CASRPDRALNTE. The entire CDR3 protein reads CASRPDRALNTEAFF. Combining the CDR3 with reference TRBV2 and TRBJ1-1 gives the whole variable domain EPEVTQTPSHQVTQMGQEVILRCVPISNHLYFYWYRQILGQKVEFLVSFYNNEISEKSEIFDDQFSVERPDGSNFTLKIRSTKLEDSAMYFCASRPDRALNTEAFFGQGTRLTVV.

This clone was seen many times. The CDR3 end is not reached by the read, which stops 3 residues before it; the germline J gene fills it in. The chain uses TRBV20-1 and TRBJ1-1, with 8 bases aligning to TRBD1. Per germline, CDR1 DFQATT and CDR2 SNEGSKA (reference sequence). Unmatched junction bases numbered 3, after V lost 4 bases and J lost 5 bases. CDR3 length: 12 amino acids. CDR3 DNA, as far as it was read: TGCAGTGCTACTTACAGGGGGACTGAA. Encoded protein: CSATYRGTE. The whole CDR3 sequence is CSATYRGTEAFF.

This clone was detected many times. With the read ending 3 residues before the CDR3 end, the germline J gene is used to fill in that end. The chain joins TRBV5-1 to TRBJ2-7; 14 bases match TRBD2. The CDR3 length is 17 residues. Germline-derived CDR1 and CDR2 are SGHRS and YFSETQ. The V gene end was trimmed by 4 bases and the J gene end by 3 bases; junction bases not matched to a gene: 9. The part of the CDR3 DNA that was read is TGCGCCAGCAGCCATCAGCCCGGGACTAGCGGGAGCTACGAG. This codes for CASSHQPGTSGSYE. The CDR3 in full is CASSHQPGTSGSYEQYF.

This clone was seen at least ten times. The read ends 3 residues before the CDR3 terminus; that terminus is restored from the germline J gene. V and J are TRBV6-2 or TRBV6-3 and TRBJ1-2, with D possibly TRBD1 on 6 matching bases. The CDR3 sequence is 12 residues long. CDR1 and CDR2 from the germline V gene are MNHEY and SVGEGT. Trimming took 5 bases from V and 5 from J, leaving 9 bases between them. The CDR3 loop reads CASSPTGYGYTF. CDR3 DNA (partial): TGTGCCAGCAGTCCCACAGGGTATGGC.

This clone was detected ten times or more. The read is 3 residues too short to cover the CDR3 end, so that end is filled in from the germline J gene. V gene TRBV7-9 combines with J gene TRBJ1-1; no clear D. The V end was cut by 1 base, the J end by 5 bases, with 5 bases between. Germline lookup yields CDR1 SEHNR and CDR2 FQNEAQ (reference sequence). The CDR3 is made up of 12 amino acids. The CDR3 bases that were read are TGTGCCAGCAGCTTAGACGGGACTGAA. The encoded protein is CASSLDGTE. The whole CDR3 protein reads CASSLDGTEAFF.

Many counts were recorded for this clone. The read halts 3 residues ahead of the CDR3 end, with the missing end drawn from the germline J gene. The rearrangement links TRBV28 to TRBJ1-2; D gene ambiguous. Per the germline V gene, CDR1 is MDHEN and CDR2 is SYDVKM. CDR3 length equals 16 residues. The V and J ends lost 5 bases and 7 bases respectively, with 23 bases between them. CDR3 bases read: TGTGCCAGCAGTCCTCGGGTCCGTGTCCAAGTTGGTGGC. Translation gives CASSPRVRVQVGG. The whole CDR3 sequence is CASSPRVRVQVGGYTF.

This clone was seen ten or more times. The CDR3 DNA, read in part, is TGTGCCAGCAGCAAACCGGGACAATTAAACTATGGC. Encoded protein: CASSKPGQLNYG. The entire CDR3 is CASSKPGQLNYGYTF. The V call is TRBV7-9, the J call TRBJ1-2; D may be TRBD1 (6 bases). The read is 3 residues too short to cover the CDR3 end, so that end is filled in from the germline J gene. The CDR3 sequence is 15 residues long. V was cut by 5 bases and J by 2 bases, with 15 bases left in between. Germline assignment: CDR1 SEHNR and CDR2 FQNEAQ (reference sequence).

This clone was picked up many times. The read falls 3 residues short of the CDR3 end, and the missing part is taken from the germline J gene. The genes are TRBV28 and TRBJ1-3; TRBD1 is a possible D gene (6 bases). Germline V gene sequence: CDR1 MDHEN, CDR2 SYDVKM. V was trimmed by 6 bases and J by 0 bases, leaving 15 bases between them. The CDR3 loop spans 16 amino acids. CDR3 amino acids: CASRKGQWSSGNTIYF. The CDR3 bases that were read are TGTGCCAGCAGGAAGGGACAATGGTCCTCTGGAAACACC.

In this sample, this clone turned up many times. With the read ending 3 residues before the CDR3 end, the germline J gene is used to fill in that end. The chain combines TRBV14 with TRBJ2-2; TRBD2 agrees at 11 bases. The CDR3 has 15 amino acids. With 6 bases clipped from V and 0 bases from J, the junction kept 0 bases outside the gene matches. The V gene's germline CDR1 is SGHDN and CDR2 FVKESK. CDR3 loop: CASRTSGANTGELFF. CDR3 DNA, as far as it was read: TGTGCCAGCAGGACTAGCGGGGCGAACACCGGGGAG.

This clone was picked up many times. The DNA ends 3 residues before the CDR3 does, and the rest of the CDR3 is filled in from the germline J gene. The chain employs TRBV18 and TRBJ2-3, with TRBD1 matching over 7 bases. Germline CDR1 KGHSH, CDR2 LQKENI. The CDR3 runs to 13 residues. V trimming: 3 bases; J trimming: 5 bases; junction bases outside the gene matches: 2. The DNA read from the CDR3 is TGTGCCAGCTCACCGAACAGGGGAGATACG. This encodes CASSPNRGDT. The full-length CDR3 reads as CASSPNRGDTQYF.

Remarks on this clone: Sequencing ends 3 residues short of the CDR3 end; the germline J gene provides the rest. The rearrangement links TRBV7-9 to TRBJ1-1, with D possibly being TRBD1 (5 bases). Germline loops: CDR1 SEHNR, CDR2 FQNEAQ (reference sequence). This CDR3 contains 13 residues. The CDR3 here is CASSPTVSAEAFF. CDR3 bases read: TGTGCCAGCAGCCCGACAGTATCGGCGGAA. The full variable domain, completed using reference TRBV7-9 and TRBJ1-1, is DTGVSQNPRHKITKRGQNVTFRCDPISEHNRLYWYRQTLGQGPEFLTYFQNEAQLEKSRLLSDRFSAERPKGSFSTLEIQRTEQGDSAMYLCASSPTVSAEAFFGQGTRLTVV.

This clone was counted many times. The observed sequence ends 3 residues before the CDR3 terminus, with the missing tail filled in from the germline J gene. The rearrangement joins TRBV20-1 to TRBJ1-3, with a tentative D call TRBD1 (5 bases). Trimming pared 6 bases from V and 1 base from J, leaving 10 bases between. Germline V gene data show CDR1 as DFQATT and CDR2 as SNEGSKA (reference sequence). The length of the CDR3 is 13 residues. This chain's CDR3 is CSAGDSSGNTIYF. The CDR3 bases that were read are TGCAGTGCAGGCGACAGTTCTGGAAACACC.

This clone was recorded at least ten times. From the germline J gene comes the end of the CDR3, since the read stops 3 residues before it. V and J are TRBV7-6 and TRBJ2-7, with a tentative D call TRBD1 (5 bases). The CDR3 extends over 13 amino acids. The V end was cut by 0 bases, the J end by 3 bases, with 6 bases between. Germline V gene sequence: CDR1 SGHVS, CDR2 FNYEAQ. The sequenced part of the CDR3 DNA is TGTGCCAGCAGCTTAGCACAGGACTACGAG. Its protein product is CASSLAQDYE. The CDR3 in its entirety is CASSLAQDYEQYF.

In its sample, this clone was seen many times. Read sequence stops 3 residues before the CDR3 end, and the germline J gene provides the missing end. The gene calls are TRBV5-4 and TRBJ2-7, with TRBD1 identical over 8 bases. Germline CDR1 SGHNT, CDR2 YYREEE (reference sequence). After removal of 2 bases from V and 1 base from J, the junction contained 2 bases not matched to a gene. The CDR3 loop spans 14 amino acids. This CDR3 is CASSFRGQSYEQYF. The part of the CDR3 DNA that was read is TGTGCCAGCAGCTTCAGGGGGCAATCCTACGAG.